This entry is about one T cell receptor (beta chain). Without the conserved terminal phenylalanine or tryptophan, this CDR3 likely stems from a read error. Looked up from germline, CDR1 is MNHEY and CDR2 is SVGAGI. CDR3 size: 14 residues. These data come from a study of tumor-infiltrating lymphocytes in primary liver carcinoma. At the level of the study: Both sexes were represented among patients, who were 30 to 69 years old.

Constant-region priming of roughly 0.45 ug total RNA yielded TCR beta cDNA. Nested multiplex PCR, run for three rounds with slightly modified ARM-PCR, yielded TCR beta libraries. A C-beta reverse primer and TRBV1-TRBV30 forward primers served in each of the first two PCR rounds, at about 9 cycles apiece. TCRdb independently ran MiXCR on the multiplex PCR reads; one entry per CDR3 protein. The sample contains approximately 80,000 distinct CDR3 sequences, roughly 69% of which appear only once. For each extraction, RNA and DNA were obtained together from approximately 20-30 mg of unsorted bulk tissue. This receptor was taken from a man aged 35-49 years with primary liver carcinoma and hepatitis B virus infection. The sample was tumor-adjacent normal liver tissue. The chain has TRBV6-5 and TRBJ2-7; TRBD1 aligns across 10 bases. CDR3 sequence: CVSSDRGLSYEQYL. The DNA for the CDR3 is TGTGTCAGCAGCGACAGGGGGCTCTCCTACGAGCAGTACTTA.